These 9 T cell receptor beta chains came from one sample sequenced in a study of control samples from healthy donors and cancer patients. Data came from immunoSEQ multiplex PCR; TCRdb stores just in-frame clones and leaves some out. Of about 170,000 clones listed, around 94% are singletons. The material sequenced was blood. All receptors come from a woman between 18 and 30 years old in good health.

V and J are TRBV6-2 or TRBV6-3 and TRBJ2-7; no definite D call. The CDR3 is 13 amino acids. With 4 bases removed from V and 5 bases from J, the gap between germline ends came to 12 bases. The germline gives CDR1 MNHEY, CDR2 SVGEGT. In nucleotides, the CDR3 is TGTGCCAGCAGTTTGGGGTTTAGTAACGAGCAGTACTTC. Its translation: CASSLGFSNEQYF.

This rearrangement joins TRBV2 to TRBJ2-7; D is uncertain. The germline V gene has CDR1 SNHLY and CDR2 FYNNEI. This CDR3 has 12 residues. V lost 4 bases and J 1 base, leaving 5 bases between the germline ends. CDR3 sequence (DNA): TGTGCCAGCAGTGTGGGGTCCTACGAGCAGTACTTC. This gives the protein CASSVGSYEQYF.

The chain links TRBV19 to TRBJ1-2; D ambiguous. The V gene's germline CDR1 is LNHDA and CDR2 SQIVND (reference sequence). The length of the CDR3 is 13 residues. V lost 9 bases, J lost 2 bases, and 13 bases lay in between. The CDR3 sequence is CASTRGSNYGYTF. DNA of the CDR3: TGTGCCAGCACGCGGGGTTCAAACTATGGCTACACCTTC.

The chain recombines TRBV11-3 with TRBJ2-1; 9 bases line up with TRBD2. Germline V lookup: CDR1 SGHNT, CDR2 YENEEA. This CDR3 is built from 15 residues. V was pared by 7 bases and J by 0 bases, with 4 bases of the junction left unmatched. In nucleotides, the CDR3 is TGTGCCAGCAAGGTAGCGGGGGCCTCCTACAATGAGCAGTTCTTC. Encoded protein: CASKVAGASYNEQFF.

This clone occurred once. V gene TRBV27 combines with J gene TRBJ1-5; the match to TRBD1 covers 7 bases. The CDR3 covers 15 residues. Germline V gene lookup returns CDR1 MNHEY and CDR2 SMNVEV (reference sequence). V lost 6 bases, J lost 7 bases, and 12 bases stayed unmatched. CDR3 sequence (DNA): TGTGCCAGCAGACGACAGGGAGGGACGCGCCAGCCCCAGCATTTT. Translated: CASRRQGGTRQPQHF.

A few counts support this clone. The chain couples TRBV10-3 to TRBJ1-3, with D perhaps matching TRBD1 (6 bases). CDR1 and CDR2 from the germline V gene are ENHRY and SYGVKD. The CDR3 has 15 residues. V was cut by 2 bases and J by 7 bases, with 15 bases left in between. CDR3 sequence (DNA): TGTGCCATCAGTGAGCCGGCTGGGGGCGCGAACACCATATATTTT. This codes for CAISEPAGGANTIYF.

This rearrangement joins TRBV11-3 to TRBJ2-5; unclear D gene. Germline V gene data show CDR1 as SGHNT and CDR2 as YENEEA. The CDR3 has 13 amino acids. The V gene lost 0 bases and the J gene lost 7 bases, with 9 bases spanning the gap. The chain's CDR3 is CASSLDGVSTQYF. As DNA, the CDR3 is TGTGCCAGCAGCTTAGATGGGGTTTCGACCCAGTACTTC.

The CDR3 nucleotides read TGCGCCAGCAGCCAAGCCTTTGTGGGGGATGGCTACACCTTC. This gives the protein CASSQAFVGDGYTF. The chain links TRBV4-1 to TRBJ1-2; possible D gene TRBD1, 5 bases. CDR1 and CDR2 from the germline V gene are MGHRA and YSYEKL. The CDR3 contains 14 residues. The V gene lost 1 base and the J gene lost 6 bases, with 12 bases spanning the gap.

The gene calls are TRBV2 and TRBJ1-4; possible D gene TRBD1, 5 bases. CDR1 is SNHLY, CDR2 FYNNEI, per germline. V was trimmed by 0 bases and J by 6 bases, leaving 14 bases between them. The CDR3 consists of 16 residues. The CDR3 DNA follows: TGTGCCAGCAGTGAAGCGCTTTCCGGGGGGGATGAAAAACTGTTTTTT. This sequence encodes CASSEALSGGDEKLFF.